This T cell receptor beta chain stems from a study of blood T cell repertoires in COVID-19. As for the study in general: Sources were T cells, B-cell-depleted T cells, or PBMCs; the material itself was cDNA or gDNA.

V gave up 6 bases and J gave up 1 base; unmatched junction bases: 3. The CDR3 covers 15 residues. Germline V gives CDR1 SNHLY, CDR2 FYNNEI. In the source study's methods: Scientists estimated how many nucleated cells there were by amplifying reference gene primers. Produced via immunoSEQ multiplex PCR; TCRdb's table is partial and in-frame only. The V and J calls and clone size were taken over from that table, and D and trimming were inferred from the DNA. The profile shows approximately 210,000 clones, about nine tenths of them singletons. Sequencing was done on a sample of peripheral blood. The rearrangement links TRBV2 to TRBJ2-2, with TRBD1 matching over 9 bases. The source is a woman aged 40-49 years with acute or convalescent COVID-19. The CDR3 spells CASSQGQGNTGELFF. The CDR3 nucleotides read TGTGCCAGCAGCCAGGGACAGGGGAACACCGGGGAGCTGTTTTTT.